This T cell receptor beta chain was found in a study of CD8 T cells in Susac syndrome. Study-wide background: Patients with Susac syndrome were therapy-naive, on corticosteroids, or on intravenous immunoglobulin alone at blood draw.

Study-wide points: No clonal expansion appeared among CD4+ T cells in Susac patients.

On this clonotype: Its antigen is not known.

Trimming took off 4 bases at V and 5 bases at J, with 12 bases between the two ends. CDR1 and CDR2 from the germline V gene are SGHRS and YFSETQ. The CDR3 loop spans 13 amino acids. About 0.5 to 1 ug RNA was reverse transcribed with random hexamers. TCRdb called the immunoSEQ multiplex PCR reads again in MiXCR, with one record for every CDR3 protein. The table includes about 200,000 distinct CDR3 sequences, 90% to 95% detected once. TEMRA cells were FACS-enriched, with CD8+ and CD4+ T cells isolated negatively. The sequenced material came from CD4+ T cells from PBMCs. This sequence was found in a human donor with Susac syndrome. The genes are TRBV5-1 and TRBJ1-1, with no clear D. The CDR3 loop reads CASSPGGLTEAFF. In DNA form, the CDR3 reads TGCGCCAGCAGCCCGGGCGGCTTAACTGAAGCTTTCTTT.